What follows is one T cell receptor (beta chain) and its context. Its antigen is currently unknown. The length of the CDR3 is 13 residues. V was pared by 3 bases and J by 5 bases, with 1 base of the junction left unmatched. The germline gives CDR1 MNHEY, CDR2 SMNVEV (reference sequence). This sample is part of a study of cytomegalovirus exposure and HLA in healthy donors. Using immunoSEQ multiplex PCR, the repertoire was profiled, and TCRdb retains in-frame clones only, with some absent. The sample has under 250,000 clones, roughly 84% seen once. Separation from the roughly 600-subject first cohort characterized the roughly 120-subject validation cohort, to which the donors belonged. Study outcomes and limitations: The study found most TCR sequences rare, yet found some public TCRs in many donors. Investigators reported approximately 150 TCR beta chains as tied to cytomegalovirus.

Input material: PBMCs. This receptor was taken from a woman between 18 and 30 years old in good health and CMV-seropositive. The chain links TRBV27 to TRBJ2-1; 7 bases align to TRBD2. In DNA, the CDR3 is TGTGCCAGCAGTTTGGGACTAAACAATGAGCAGTTCTTC. Amino acids: CASSLGLNNEQFF.